The clone carrying this TCR beta chain was picked up a small number of times. The antigen is not known. The data were taken from a study of identical twins. Whole-study findings and limits: Within beta out-of-frame sequences, the excess sharing observed between twins was weaker.

This CDR3 comprises 13 residues. V lost 5 bases and J lost 7; bases outside the gene matches: 3. CDR1 LNHNV and CDR2 YYDKDF come from the germline V gene (reference sequence). Using its own MiXCR run on the 5' RACE reads, TCRdb lists one record per CDR3 protein. Found here are 200,000 to 250,000 distinct CDR3 sequences, approximately 5.9% of them singletons; the top ten hold about 14%. This sample was also put to use in a study of T cells expressing NK-cell markers. That source reports: The same clonotypes also predominated in the CD3+CD56-NKG2C+ fraction of a few donors.

The receptor's source is a woman between 18 and 29 years old in good health. The sequencing input was CD8+ T cells sorted from blood. The gene calls are TRBV15 and TRBJ2-1, with 9 bases aligning to TRBD2. The CDR3 nucleotides read TGTGCCACCAGCGGGACTAGCATGAATGAGCAGTTCTTC. Translated: CATSGTSMNEQFF.